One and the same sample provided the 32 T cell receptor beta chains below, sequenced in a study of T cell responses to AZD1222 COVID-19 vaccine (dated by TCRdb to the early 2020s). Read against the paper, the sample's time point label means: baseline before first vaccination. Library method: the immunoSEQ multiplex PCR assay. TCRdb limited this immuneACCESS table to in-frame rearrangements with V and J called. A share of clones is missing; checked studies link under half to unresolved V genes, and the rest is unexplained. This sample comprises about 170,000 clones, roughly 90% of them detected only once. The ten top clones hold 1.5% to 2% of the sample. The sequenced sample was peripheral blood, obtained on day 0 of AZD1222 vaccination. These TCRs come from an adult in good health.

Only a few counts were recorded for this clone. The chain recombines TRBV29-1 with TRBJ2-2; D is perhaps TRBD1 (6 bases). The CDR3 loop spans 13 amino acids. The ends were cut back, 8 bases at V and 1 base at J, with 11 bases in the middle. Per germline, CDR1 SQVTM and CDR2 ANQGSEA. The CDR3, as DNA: TGCAGCATAAGAGGGGGGAACACCGGGGAGCTGTTTTTT. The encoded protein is CSIRGGNTGELFF.

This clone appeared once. The CDR3 spells CATGPDSGNTIYF. The CDR3 bases are TGTGCCACCGGACCAGACTCTGGAAACACCATATATTTT. This chain uses TRBV12-3 or TRBV12-4 with TRBJ1-3; D is unclear. The CDR3 contains 13 residues. The ends were cut back, 10 bases at V and 0 bases at J, with 10 bases in the middle.

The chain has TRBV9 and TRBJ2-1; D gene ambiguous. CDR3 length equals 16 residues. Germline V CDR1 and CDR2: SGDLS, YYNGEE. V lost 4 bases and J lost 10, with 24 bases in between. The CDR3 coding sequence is TGTGCCAGCAGCCCGTCCGGGCTCATAAACACTGGGGAGCAGTTCTTC. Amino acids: CASSPSGLINTGEQFF.

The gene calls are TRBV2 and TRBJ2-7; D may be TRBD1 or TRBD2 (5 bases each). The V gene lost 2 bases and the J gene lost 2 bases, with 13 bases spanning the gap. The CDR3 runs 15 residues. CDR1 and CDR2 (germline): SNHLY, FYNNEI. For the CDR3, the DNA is TGTGCCAGCAGTGAATCGGGGCTGGGGGCCTACGAGCAGTACTTC. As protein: CASSESGLGAYEQYF.

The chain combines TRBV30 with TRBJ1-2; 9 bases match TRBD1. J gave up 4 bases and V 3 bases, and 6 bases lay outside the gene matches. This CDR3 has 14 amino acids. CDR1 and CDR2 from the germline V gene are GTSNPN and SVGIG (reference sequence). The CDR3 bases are TGTGCCTGGAGGGACAGGGGTACGCTCTATGGCTACACCTTC. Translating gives CAWRDRGTLYGYTF.

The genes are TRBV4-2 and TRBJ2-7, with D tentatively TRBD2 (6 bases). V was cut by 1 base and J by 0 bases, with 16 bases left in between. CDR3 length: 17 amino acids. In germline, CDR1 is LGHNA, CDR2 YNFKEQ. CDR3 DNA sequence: TGTGCCAGCAGCCAAGTTCGGAGGGACCTCGTCTCCTACGAGCAGTACTTC. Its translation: CASSQVRRDLVSYEQYF.

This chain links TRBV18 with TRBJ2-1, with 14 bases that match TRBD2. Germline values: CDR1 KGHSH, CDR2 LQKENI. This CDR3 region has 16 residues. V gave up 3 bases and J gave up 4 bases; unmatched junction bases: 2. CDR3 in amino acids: CASSPRTSGGYNEQFF. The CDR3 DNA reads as TGTGCCAGCTCACCTCGGACTAGCGGGGGGTACAATGAGCAGTTCTTC.

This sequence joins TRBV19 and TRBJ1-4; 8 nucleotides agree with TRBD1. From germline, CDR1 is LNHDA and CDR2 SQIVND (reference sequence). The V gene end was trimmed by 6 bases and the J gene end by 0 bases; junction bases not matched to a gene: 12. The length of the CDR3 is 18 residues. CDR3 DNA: TGTGCCAGTAGGCTCGCGACAGGGGCATTTGCAACTAATGAAAAACTGTTTTTT. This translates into CASRLATGAFATNEKLFF.

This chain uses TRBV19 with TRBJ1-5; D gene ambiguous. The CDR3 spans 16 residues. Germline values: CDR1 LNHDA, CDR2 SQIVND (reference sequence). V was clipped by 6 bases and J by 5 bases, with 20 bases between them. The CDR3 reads CASSRSNGREDQPQHF. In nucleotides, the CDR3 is TGTGCCAGTAGCCGCTCGAATGGGAGGGAGGATCAGCCCCAGCATTTT.

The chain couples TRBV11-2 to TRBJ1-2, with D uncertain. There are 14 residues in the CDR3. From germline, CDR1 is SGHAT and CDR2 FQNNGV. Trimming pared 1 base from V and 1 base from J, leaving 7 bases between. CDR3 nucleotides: TGTGCCAGCAGCTTAGTCGGCAGTAACTATGGCTACACCTTC. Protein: CASSLVGSNYGYTF.

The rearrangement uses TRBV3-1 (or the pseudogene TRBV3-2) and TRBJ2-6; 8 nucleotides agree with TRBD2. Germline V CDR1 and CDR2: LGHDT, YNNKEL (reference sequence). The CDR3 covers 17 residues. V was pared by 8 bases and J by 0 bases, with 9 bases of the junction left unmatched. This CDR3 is CASCRGGHASGANVLTF. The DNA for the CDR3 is TGTGCCAGCTGTCGGGGGGGCCATGCCTCTGGGGCCAACGTCCTGACTTTC.

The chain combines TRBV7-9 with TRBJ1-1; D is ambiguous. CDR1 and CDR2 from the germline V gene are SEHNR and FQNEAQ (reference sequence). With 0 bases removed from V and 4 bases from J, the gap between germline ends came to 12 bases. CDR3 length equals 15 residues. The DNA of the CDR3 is TGTGCCAGCAGCTTAGCTGCCGGGTTGGGCACTGAAGCTTTCTTT. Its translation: CASSLAAGLGTEAFF.

CDR3 sequence (DNA): TGTGCCAGCAGCGTAGGGAGGGGGCCCCAAGAGACCCAGTACTTC. This encodes CASSVGRGPQETQYF. J is TRBJ2-5 and V is TRBV9; tentative D call: TRBD1 (7 bases). In germline, CDR1 is SGDLS, CDR2 YYNGEE. Trimming left V 0 bases short and J 1 base short, with 10 bases between. The CDR3 consists of 15 residues.

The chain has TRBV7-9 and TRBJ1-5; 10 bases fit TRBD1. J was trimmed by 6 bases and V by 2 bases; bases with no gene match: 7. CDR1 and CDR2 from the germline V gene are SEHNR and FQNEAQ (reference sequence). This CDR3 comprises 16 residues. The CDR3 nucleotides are TGTGCCAGCAGCTTACATGACAGGGGGCATGGTCAGCCCCAGCATTTT. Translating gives CASSLHDRGHGQPQHF.

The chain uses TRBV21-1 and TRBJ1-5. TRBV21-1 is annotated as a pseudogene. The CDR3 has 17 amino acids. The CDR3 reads CASSKARIQGPNQPQHF. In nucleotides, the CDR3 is TGTGCCAGCAGCAAAGCGAGAATCCAGGGACCAAATCAGCCCCAGCATTTT.

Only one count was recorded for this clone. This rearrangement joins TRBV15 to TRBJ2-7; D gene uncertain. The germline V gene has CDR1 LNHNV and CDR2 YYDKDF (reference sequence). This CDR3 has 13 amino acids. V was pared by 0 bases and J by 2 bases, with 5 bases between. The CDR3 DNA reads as TGTGCCACCAGCAGAGAGCAGGCCTACGAGCAGTACTTC. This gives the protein CATSREQAYEQYF. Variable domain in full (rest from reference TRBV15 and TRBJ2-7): DAMVIQNPRYQVTQFGKPVTLSCSQTLNHNVMYWYQQKSSQAPKLLFHYYDKDFNNEADTPDNFQSRRPNTSFCFLDIRSPGLGDTAMYLCATSREQAYEQYFGPGTRLTVT.

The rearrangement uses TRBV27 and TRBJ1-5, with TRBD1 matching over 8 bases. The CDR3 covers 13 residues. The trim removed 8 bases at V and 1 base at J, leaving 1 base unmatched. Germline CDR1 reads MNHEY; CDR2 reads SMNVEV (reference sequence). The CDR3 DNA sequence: TGTGCCAGCGGACAGGGAAGCAATCAGCCCCAGCATTTT. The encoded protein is CASGQGSNQPQHF.

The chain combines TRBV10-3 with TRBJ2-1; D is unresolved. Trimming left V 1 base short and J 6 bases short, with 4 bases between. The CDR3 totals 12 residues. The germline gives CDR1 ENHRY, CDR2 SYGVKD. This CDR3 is CAISEYVNEQFF. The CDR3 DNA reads TGTGCCATCAGTGAGTATGTCAATGAGCAGTTCTTC.

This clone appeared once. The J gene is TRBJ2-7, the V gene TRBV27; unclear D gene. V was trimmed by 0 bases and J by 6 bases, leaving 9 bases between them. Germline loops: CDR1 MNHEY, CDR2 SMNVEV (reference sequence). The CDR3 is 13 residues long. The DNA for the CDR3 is TGTGCCAGCAGTTTATCGAGATATACCGAGCAGTACTTC. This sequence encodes CASSLSRYTEQYF.

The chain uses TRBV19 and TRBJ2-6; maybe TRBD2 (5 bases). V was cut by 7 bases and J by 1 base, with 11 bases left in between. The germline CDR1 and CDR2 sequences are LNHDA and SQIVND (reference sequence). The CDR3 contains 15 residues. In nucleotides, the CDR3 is TGTGCCAGTATAGAGGGTGGGTCTGGGGCCAACGTCCTGACTTTC. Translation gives CASIEGGSGANVLTF.

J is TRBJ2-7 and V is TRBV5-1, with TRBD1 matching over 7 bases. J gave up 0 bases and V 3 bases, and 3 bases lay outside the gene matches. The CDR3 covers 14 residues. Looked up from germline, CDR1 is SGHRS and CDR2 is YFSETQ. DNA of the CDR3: TGCGCCAGCAGCTGGACAGGAAGCTCCTACGAGCAGTACTTC. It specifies CASSWTGSSYEQYF.

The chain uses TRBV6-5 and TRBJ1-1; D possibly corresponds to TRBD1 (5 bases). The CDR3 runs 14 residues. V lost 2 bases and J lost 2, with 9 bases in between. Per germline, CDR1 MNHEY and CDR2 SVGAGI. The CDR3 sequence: CASSYLQGNTEAFF. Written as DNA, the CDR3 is TGTGCCAGCAGTTACCTTCAGGGAAACACTGAAGCTTTCTTT.

The chain's CDR3 is CASRLAGAYEQYF. As DNA, the CDR3 is TGTGCCAGCAGACTAGCGGGGGCCTACGAGCAGTACTTC. V usage is TRBV27 and J usage is TRBJ2-7, with 11 nucleotides matching TRBD2. The CDR3 sequence is 13 residues long. In germline, CDR1 is MNHEY, CDR2 SMNVEV (reference sequence). J gave up 2 bases and V 6 bases, and 0 bases lay outside the gene matches.

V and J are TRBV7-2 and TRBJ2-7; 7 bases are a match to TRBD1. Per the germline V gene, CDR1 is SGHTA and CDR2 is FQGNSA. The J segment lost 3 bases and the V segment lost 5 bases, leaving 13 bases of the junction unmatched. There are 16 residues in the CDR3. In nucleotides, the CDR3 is TGTGCCAGCAGCCAGCAAGGGACAGCGGTCTTCTACGAGCAGTACTTC. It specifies CASSQQGTAVFYEQYF. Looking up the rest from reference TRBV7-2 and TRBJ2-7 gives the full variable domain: GAGVSQSPSNKVTEKGKDVELRCDPISGHTALYWYRQSLGQGLEFLIYFQGNSAPDKSGLPSDRFSAERTGGSVSTLTIQRTQQEDSAVYLCASSQQGTAVFYEQYFGPGTRLTVT.

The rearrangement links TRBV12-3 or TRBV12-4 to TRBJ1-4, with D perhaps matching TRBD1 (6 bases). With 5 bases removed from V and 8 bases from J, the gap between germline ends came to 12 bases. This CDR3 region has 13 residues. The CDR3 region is CASSPGGAEKLFF. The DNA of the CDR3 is TGTGCCAGCAGTCCCGGGGGGGCCGAAAAACTGTTTTTT.

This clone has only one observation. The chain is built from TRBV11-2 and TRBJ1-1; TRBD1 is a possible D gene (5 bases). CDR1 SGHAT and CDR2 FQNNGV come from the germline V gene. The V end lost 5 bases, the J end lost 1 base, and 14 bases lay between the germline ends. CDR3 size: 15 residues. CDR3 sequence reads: CASSEQGRGNTEAFF. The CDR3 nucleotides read TGTGCCAGCAGCGAGCAGGGACGGGGGAACACTGAAGCTTTCTTT. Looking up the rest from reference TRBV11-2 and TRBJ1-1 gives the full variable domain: EAGVAQSPRYKIIEKRQSVAFWCNPISGHATLYWYQQILGQGPKLLIQFQNNGVVDDSQLPKDRFSAERLKGVDSTLKIQPAKLEDSAVYLCASSEQGRGNTEAFFGQGTRLTVV.

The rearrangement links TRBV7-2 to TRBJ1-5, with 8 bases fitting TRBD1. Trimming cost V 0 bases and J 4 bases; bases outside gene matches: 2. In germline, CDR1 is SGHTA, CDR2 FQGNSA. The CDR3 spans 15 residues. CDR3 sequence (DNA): TGTGCCAGCAGCTTAGCTAGGACAGGGAATCAGCCCCAGCATTTT. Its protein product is CASSLARTGNQPQHF.

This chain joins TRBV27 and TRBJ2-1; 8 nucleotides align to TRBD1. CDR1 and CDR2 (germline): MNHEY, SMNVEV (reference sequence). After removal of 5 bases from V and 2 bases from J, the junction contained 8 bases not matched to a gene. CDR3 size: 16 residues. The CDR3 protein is CASSPYRDRPYNEQFF. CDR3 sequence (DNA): TGTGCCAGCAGTCCGTACCGGGACAGGCCCTACAATGAGCAGTTCTTC.

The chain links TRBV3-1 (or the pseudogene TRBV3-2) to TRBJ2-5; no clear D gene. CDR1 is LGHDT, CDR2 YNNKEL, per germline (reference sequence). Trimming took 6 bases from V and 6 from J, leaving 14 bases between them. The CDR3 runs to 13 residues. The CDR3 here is CASSDTPGQTQYF. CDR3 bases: TGTGCCAGCAGTGACACCCCCGGCCAGACCCAGTACTTC.

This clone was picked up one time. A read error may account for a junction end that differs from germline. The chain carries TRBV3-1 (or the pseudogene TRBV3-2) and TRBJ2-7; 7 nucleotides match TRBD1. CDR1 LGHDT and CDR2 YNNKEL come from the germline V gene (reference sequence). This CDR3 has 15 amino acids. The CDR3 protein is CASSQVTGNIYEQYF. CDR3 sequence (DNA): TGTGCCAGCAGTCAAGTGACAGGGAATATCTACGAGCAGTACTTC.

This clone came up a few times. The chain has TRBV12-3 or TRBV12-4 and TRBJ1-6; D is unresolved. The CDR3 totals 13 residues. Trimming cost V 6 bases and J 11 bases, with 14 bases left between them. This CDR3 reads CASSRGSSAPLHF. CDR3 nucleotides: TGTGCCAGCAGCCGCGGAAGTAGTGCACCCCTCCACTTT.

As DNA, the CDR3 is TGCGCCAGCAGCCAACCGGTGATAGACGTCTACAATGAGCAGTTCTTC. Its translation: CASSQPVIDVYNEQFF. The chain uses TRBV4-1 and TRBJ2-1, with D hard to call. Germline V CDR1 and CDR2: MGHRA, YSYEKL. CDR3 length: 16 residues. Trimming cost V 2 bases and J 3 bases, with 14 bases left between them.